This record concerns one T cell receptor beta chain sequence. The sample belongs to a study of OX40 agonist ivuxolimab in advanced cancers. Study information: Dose-escalation cases comprised hepatocellular carcinoma, melanoma, renal cell or head and neck cancer.

The table came from immunoSEQ multiplex PCR; TCRdb's copy has only in-frame clones and leaves some out. Altogether roughly 100,000 clones are present, over 75% being singletons, with the ten largest covering around 0.3%. The CDR3 sequence is 15 residues long. V shed 4 bases and J 0 bases; nucleotides not matched to a gene: 2. Germline V gene data show CDR1 as SGHTA and CDR2 as FQGTGA. The chain carries TRBV7-3 and TRBJ2-7; 11 positions match TRBD2. The source of this sequence is an adult with an advanced solid tumor such as melanoma, head and neck, liver or kidney cancer. The starting material was CD4+ or CD8+ T cells sorted from blood, obtained in a trial of the OX40 agonist ivuxolimab. The CDR3 region is CASSSSGGRSYEQYF. CDR3 nucleotide sequence: TGTGCCAGCAGCTCTAGCGGGGGGCGCTCCTACGAGCAGTACTTC.